Listed below are T cell receptor beta chains from one sample, sequenced in a study of T-cell memory formation after mild COVID-19. MiXCR was run by TCRdb on the 5' RACE reads, yielding one entry per CDR3 protein. The table includes 550,000 to 600,000 distinct CDR3 sequences, 17% detected once. The sequencing sample was made of PBMCs or a T cell subset sorted from them (not recorded which). These receptor sequences come from an adult woman who had mild COVID-19 (a few samples of this study predate the infection). Cell type and time point are not known. Each CDR3 is given with its conserved first and last residue. The D gene is left open where the match is weak. Clone sizes are given selectively: once, few, many, or a class where the clone is expanded.

TRBV4-3,-,TRBJ2-2,18,-,TGCGCCAGCAGCCCTACGCTGGGACCCCCAGTAAACACCGGGGAGCTGTTTTTT,CASSPTLGPPVNTGELFF
TRBV28,-,TRBJ2-3,9,-,TGTGCCAGCACCCGGGCGCAGTATTTT,CASTRAQYF
TRBV5-1,TRBD1,TRBJ2-1,14,many,TGCGCCAGCAGCCTTGGACAGGGATACAATGAGCAGTTCTTC,CASSLGQGYNEQFF
TRBV11-2,-,TRBJ2-2,15,-,TGTGCCAGCAGCTTTCAGGGATCAAAGCTAGGGGAGCTGTTTTTT,CASSFQGSKLGELFF
TRBV20-1,-,TRBJ2-3,16,-,TGCAGTGCTAGAGGGGGGCCGGGTTCCACCCCAGATACGCAGTATTTT,CSARGGPGSTPDTQYF
TRBV12-3/TRBV12-4,-,TRBJ2-1,13,many,TGTGCCAGCAGTTTAGACCTCGGGCATGAGCAGTTCTTC,CASSLDLGHEQFF
TRBV3-1,TRBD2,TRBJ2-7,14,-,TGTGCCAGCAGTATCACTAGCGGATCCTACGAGCAGTACTTC,CASSITSGSYEQYF
TRBV3-1,-,TRBJ2-6,16,-,TGTGCCAGCAGCCAAGCTGGGTCCTCCGGGGCCAACGTCCTGACTTTC,CASSQAGSSGANVLTF
TRBV6-2/TRBV6-3,-,TRBJ2-3,17,-,TGTGCCAGCAGTTACCGGGTCAGTCCCCCTAGCACAGATACGCAGTATTTT,CASSYRVSPPSTDTQYF
TRBV20-1,TRBD2,TRBJ2-3,15,few,TGCAGTGCCCCAAGTGGACTAGCGGCCACAGATACGCAGTATTTT,CSAPSGLAATDTQYF
TRBV27,-,TRBJ2-7,14,few,TGTGCCAGCAGTTCCGGGACAAGGCTCTACGAGCAGTACTTC,CASSSGTRLYEQYF
TRBV20-1,TRBD1,TRBJ1-2,14,-,TGCAGTGCTAGAGACTGGGACAGTAACTATGGCTACACCTTC,CSARDWDSNYGYTF
TRBV24-1,-,TRBJ1-3,13,few,TGTGCCACCAGCAGCCCCTCTGGAAACACCATATATTTT,CATSSPSGNTIYF
TRBV7-2,TRBD2,TRBJ2-2,15,-,TGTGCCAGCAGACTCGGGGGGGCGAGCACCGGGGAGCTGTTTTTT,CASRLGGASTGELFF
TRBV20-1,-,TRBJ2-7,13,few,TGCAGTGCTACAGGGACGGGAGTTGGGGAGCAGTACTTC,CSATGTGVGEQYF
TRBV6-5,TRBD1,TRBJ2-2,16,-,TGTGCCAGCAGTTACTCTTGGGCAGGGGGCACCGGGGAGCTGTTTTTT,CASSYSWAGGTGELFF
TRBV5-6,TRBD1,TRBJ2-7,15,-,TGTGCCAGCAGCAGCAACCGGGACAGGGCCCCCGAGCAGTACTTC,CASSSNRDRAPEQYF
TRBV27,-,TRBJ1-1,13,few,TGTGCCAGCAGTTTATCGATCGGGACTGAAGCTTTCTTT,CASSLSIGTEAFF
TRBV5-1,TRBD1,TRBJ1-1,15,-,TGCGCCAGCAGCCGTGGGTCAGGGGGCAACACTGAAGCTTTCTTT,CASSRGSGGNTEAFF
TRBV2,TRBD2,TRBJ2-1,15,-,TGTGCCAGCAGTGTGGTCCTAGCGGGAATCAATGAGCAGTTCTTC,CASSVVLAGINEQFF
TRBV24-1,-,TRBJ2-2,11,few,TGTGCCACTAACAAGACCGGGGAGCTGTTTTTT,CATNKTGELFF
TRBV7-2,-,TRBJ2-3,15,few,TGTGCCAGCAGCTTACAGGGAAGGAGCACAGATACGCAGTATTTT,CASSLQGRSTDTQYF
TRBV3-1,-,TRBJ2-2,15,few,TGTGCCAGCAGCCCCCAGGAGACGAACACCGGGGAGCTGTTTTTT,CASSPQETNTGELFF
TRBV5-1,TRBD1,TRBJ1-2,13,-,TGCGCCAGCAGCTTGGGGCAGGGGGCAGGCTACACCTTC,CASSLGQGAGYTF
TRBV7-2,TRBD1,TRBJ2-7,14,many,TGTGCCAGCAGTCGGACAGGCAGCTCCTACGAGCAGTACTTC,CASSRTGSSYEQYF
TRBV24-1,-,TRBJ1-1,14,-,TGTGCCACCAGTGAGGGTAGGCCGAACACTGAAGCTTTCTTT,CATSEGRPNTEAFF
TRBV12-3/TRBV12-4,-,TRBJ1-1,14,-,TGTGCCAGCAGCGTAAGGGCCAGGGACACTGAAGCTTTCTTT,CASSVRARDTEAFF
TRBV18,-,TRBJ1-5,15,-,TGTGCCAGCTCATCAGCCGTTGAGGGCAATCAGCCCCAGCATTTT,CASSSAVEGNQPQHF